This entry features one T cell receptor beta chain sequence. This entry is derived from a study of blood T cell repertoires in COVID-19. On the study more broadly: Sites in the United States, Italy and Spain provided acute and convalescent COVID-19 samples. T cells, B-cell-depleted T cells, or PBMCs provided the cDNA or gDNA that served as material.

V was pared by 6 bases and J by 1 base, with 8 bases of the junction left unmatched. Germline CDR1 and CDR2: MNHEY and SVGAGI. The CDR3 extends over 15 amino acids. Authors' methods: Cell counts per sample came from amplifying reference gene primers. Using immunoSEQ multiplex PCR, the repertoire was profiled, and TCRdb retains in-frame clones only, with some absent. V and J calls and clone size are copied from that table; D and trimming were computed from the DNA. The sample contains about 61,000 clones, about nine tenths of which appear only once. The sequence derives from a woman in her fifties or sixties with active or convalescent COVID-19. Sample: peripheral blood. This chain joins TRBV6-5 and TRBJ1-1; 7 bases are a match to TRBD1. DNA for the CDR3: TGTGCCAGCAGATCACAGGGGCAGGGGAACACTGAAGCTTTCTTT. Translated, it gives CASRSQGQGNTEAFF.